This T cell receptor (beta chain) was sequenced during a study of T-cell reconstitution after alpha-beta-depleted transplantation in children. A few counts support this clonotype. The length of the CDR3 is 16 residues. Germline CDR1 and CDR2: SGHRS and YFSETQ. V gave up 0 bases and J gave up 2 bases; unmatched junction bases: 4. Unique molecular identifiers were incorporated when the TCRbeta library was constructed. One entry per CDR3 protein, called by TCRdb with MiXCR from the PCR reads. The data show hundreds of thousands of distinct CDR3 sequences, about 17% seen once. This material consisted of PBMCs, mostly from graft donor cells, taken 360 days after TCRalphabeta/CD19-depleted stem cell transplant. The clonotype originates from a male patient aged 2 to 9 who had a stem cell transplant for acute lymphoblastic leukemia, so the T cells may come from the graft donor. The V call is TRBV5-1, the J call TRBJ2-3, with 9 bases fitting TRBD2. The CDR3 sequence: CASSLALAGPTDTQYF. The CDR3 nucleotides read TGCGCCAGCAGCTTGGCCCTAGCGGGACCCACAGATACGCAGTATTTT.